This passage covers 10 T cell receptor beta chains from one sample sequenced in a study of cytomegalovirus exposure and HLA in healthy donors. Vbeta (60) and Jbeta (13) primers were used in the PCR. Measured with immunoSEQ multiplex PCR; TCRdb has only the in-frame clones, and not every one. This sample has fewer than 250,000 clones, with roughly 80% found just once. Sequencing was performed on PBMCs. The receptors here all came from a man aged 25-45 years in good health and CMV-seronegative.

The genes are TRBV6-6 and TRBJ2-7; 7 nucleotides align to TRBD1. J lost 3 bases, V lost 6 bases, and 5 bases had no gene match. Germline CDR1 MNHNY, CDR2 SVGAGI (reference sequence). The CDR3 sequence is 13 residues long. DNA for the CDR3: TGTGCCAGCAGCCCGACAGGGAACTACGAGCAGTACTTC. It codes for CASSPTGNYEQYF.

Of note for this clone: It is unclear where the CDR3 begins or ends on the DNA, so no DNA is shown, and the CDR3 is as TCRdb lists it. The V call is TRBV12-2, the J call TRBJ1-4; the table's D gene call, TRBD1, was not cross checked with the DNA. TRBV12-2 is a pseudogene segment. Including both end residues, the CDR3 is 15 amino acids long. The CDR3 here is CASRVGQGASEKLFF.

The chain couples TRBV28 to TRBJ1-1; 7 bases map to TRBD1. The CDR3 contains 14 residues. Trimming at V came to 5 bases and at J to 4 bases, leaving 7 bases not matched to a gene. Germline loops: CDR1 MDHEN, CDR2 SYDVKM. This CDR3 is CASSLDRAVTEAFF. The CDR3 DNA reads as TGTGCCAGCAGTCTCGACAGGGCGGTCACTGAAGCTTTCTTT. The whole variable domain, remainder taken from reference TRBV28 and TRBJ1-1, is DVKVTQSSRYLVKRTGEKVFLECVQDMDHENMFWYRQDPGLGLRLIYFSYDVKMKEKGDIPEGYSVSREKKERFSLILESASTNQTSMYLCASSLDRAVTEAFFGQGTRLTVV.

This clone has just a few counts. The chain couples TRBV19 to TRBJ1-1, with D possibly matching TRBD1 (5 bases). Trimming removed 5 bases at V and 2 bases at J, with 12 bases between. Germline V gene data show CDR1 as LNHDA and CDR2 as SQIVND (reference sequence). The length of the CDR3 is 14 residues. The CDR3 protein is CASSDTGSNTEAFF. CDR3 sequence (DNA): TGTGCCAGTAGTGATACAGGATCAAACACTGAAGCTTTCTTT.

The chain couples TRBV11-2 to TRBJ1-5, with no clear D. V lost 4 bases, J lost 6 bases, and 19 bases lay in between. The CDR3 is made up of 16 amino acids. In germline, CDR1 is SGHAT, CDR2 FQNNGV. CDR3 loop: CASSSKRVHQGQPQHF. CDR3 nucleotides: TGTGCCAGCAGCTCCAAGAGGGTTCACCAAGGTCAGCCCCAGCATTTT.

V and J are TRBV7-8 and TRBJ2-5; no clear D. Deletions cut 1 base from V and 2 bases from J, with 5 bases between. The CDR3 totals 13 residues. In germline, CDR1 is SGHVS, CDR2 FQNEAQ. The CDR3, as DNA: TGTGCCAGCAGCTTAGGTAGACAAGAGACCCAGTACTTC. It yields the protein CASSLGRQETQYF.

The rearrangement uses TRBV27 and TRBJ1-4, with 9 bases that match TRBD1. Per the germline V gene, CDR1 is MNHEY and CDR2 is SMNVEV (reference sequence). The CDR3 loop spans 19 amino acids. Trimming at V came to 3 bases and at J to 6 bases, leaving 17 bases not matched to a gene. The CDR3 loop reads CASSFPYTIQGALYEKLFF. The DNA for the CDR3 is TGTGCCAGCAGTTTCCCTTACACGATACAGGGGGCGCTTTATGAAAAACTGTTTTTT.

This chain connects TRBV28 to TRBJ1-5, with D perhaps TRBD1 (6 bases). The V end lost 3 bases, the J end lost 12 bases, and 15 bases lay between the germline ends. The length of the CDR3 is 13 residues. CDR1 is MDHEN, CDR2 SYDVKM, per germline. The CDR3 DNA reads TGTGCCAGCAGTTTCCCGCACAGGGTGAGCCAGCATTTT. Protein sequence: CASSFPHRVSQHF.

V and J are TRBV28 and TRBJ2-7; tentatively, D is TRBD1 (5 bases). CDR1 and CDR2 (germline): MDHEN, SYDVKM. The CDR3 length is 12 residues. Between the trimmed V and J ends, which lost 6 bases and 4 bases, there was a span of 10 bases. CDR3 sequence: CASSRTWYEQYF. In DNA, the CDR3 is TGTGCCAGCAGCCGGACATGGTACGAGCAGTACTTC.

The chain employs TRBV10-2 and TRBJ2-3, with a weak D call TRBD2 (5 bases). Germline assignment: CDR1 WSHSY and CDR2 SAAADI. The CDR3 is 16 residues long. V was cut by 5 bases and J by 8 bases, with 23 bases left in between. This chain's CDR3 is CASSLLLAGQRSTQYF. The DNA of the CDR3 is TGCGCCAGCAGTCTACTGCTAGCCGGGCAGAGGAGTACGCAGTATTTT.